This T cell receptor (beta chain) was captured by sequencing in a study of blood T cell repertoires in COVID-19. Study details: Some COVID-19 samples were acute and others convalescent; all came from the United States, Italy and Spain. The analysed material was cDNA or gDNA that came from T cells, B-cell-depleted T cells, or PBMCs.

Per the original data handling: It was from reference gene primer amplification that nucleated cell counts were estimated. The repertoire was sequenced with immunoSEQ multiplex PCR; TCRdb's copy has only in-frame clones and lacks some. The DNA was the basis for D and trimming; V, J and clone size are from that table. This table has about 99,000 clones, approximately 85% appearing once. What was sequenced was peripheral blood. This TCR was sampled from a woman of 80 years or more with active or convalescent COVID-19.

CDR3 amino acids: CASSSGATYNEQFF. CDR3 nucleotides: TGTGCCAGCAGTAGCGGGGCAACCTACAATGAGCAGTTCTTC. The chain employs TRBV6-5 and TRBJ2-1; 7 nucleotides line up with TRBD2. CDR1 is MNHEY, CDR2 SVGAGI, per germline. The CDR3 extends over 14 amino acids. After removal of 5 bases from V and 2 bases from J, the junction contained 3 bases not matched to a gene.